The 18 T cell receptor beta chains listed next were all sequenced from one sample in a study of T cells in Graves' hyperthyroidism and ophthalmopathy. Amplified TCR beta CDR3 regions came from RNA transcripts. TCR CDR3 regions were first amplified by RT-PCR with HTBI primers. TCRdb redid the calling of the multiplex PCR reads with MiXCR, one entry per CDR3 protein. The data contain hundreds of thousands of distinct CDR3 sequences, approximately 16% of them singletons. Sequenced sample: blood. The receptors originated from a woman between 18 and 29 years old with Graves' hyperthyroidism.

The CDR3: CASRQGFDQPQHF. DNA for the CDR3: TGTGCCAGCAGACAGGGTTTCGATCAGCCCCAGCATTTT. The chain combines TRBV25-1 with TRBJ1-5, with a weak D call TRBD1 (6 bases). Per the germline V gene, CDR1 is MGHDK and CDR2 is SYGVNS. The CDR3 covers 13 residues. Trimming stripped 6 bases from V and 5 bases from J, with 11 bases between. Full variable domain (missing parts from reference TRBV25-1 and TRBJ1-5): EADIYQTPRYLVIGTGKKITLECSQTMGHDKMYWYQQDPGMELHLIHYSYGVNSTEKGDLSSESTVSRIRTEHFPLTLESARPSHTSQYLCASRQGFDQPQHFGDGTRLSIL.

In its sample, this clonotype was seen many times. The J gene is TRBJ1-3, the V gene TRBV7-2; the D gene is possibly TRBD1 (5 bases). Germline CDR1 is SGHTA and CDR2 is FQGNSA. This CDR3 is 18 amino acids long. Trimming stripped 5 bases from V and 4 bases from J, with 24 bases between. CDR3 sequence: CASSPTGTSPSLGNTIYF. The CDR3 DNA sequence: TGTGCCAGCAGCCCAACCGGGACTTCCCCCTCGCTCGGAAACACCATATATTTT. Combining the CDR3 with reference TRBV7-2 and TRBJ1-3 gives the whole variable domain GAGVSQSPSNKVTEKGKDVELRCDPISGHTALYWYRQSLGQGLEFLIYFQGNSAPDKSGLPSDRFSAERTGGSVSTLTIQRTQQEDSAVYLCASSPTGTSPSLGNTIYFGEGSWLTVV.

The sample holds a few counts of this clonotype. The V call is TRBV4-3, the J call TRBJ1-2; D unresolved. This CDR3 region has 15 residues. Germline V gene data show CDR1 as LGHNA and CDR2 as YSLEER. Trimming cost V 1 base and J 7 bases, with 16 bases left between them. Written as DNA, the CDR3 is TGCGCCAGCAGCCAAGCAAAACGCCGGCTCCGTGGCTACACCTTC. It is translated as CASSQAKRRLRGYTF.

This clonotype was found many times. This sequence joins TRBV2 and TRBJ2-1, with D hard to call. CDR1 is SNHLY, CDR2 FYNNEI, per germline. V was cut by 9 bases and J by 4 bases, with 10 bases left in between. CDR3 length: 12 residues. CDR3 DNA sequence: TGTGCCAGTCTTAAGGGTTACAATGAGCAGTTCTTC. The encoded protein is CASLKGYNEQFF.

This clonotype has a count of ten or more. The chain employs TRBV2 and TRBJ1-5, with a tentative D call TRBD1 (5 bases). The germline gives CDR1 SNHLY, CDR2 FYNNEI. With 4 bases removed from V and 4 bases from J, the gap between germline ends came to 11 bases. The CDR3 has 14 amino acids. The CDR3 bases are TGTGCCAGCAGTGTTAAGCAGGGTAATCAGCCCCAGCATTTT. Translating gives CASSVKQGNQPQHF.

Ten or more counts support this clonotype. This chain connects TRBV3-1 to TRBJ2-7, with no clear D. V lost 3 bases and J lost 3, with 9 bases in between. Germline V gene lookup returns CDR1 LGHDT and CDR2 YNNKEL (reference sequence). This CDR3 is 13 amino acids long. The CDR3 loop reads CASSQGWSYEQYF. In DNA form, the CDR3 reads TGTGCCAGCAGCCAGGGATGGAGCTACGAGCAGTACTTC.

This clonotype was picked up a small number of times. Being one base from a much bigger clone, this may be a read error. The chain's CDR3 is CANRGGLAGVYEQFF. The CDR3 DNA is TGTGCCAACAGAGGTGGACTAGCGGGGGTCTATGAGCAGTTCTTC. This rearrangement joins TRBV12-3 or TRBV12-4 to TRBJ2-1; the match to TRBD2 covers 13 bases. This CDR3 has 15 amino acids. J gave up 8 bases and V 10 bases, and 11 bases lay outside the gene matches.

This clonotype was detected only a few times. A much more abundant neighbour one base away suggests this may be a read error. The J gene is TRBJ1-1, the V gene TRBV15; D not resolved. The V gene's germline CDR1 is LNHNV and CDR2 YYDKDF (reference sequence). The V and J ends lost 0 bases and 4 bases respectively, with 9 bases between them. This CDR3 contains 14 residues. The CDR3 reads CATSRERRSTEAFF. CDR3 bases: TGTGCCACCAGCAGAGAACGGCGGAGCACTGAAGCTTTCTTT.

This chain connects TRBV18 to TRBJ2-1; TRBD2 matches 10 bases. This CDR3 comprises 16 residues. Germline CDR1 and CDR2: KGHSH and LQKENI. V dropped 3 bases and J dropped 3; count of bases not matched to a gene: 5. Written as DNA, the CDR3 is TGTGCCAGCTCACCTTGGACTAGCGGTTTCTACAATGAGCAGTTCTTC. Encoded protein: CASSPWTSGFYNEQFF.

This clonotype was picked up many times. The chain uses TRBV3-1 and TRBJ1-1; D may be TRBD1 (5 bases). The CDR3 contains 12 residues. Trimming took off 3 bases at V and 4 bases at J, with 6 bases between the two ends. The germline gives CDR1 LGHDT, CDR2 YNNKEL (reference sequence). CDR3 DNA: TGTGCCAGCAGCCAGGGACCCACTGAAGCTTTCTTT. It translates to CASSQGPTEAFF. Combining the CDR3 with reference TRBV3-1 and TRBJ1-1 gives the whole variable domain DTAVSQTPKYLVTQMGNDKSIKCEQNLGHDTMYWYKQDSKKFLKIMFSYNNKELIINETVPNRFSPKSPDKAHLNLHINSLELGDSAVYFCASSQGPTEAFFGQGTRLTVV.

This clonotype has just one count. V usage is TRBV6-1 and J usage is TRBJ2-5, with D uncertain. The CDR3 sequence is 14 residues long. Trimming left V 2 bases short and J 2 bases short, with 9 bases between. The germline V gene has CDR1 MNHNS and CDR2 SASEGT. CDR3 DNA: TGTGCCAGCAGTGAATTGGCAGTGCAAGAGACCCAGTACTTC. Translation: CASSELAVQETQYF.

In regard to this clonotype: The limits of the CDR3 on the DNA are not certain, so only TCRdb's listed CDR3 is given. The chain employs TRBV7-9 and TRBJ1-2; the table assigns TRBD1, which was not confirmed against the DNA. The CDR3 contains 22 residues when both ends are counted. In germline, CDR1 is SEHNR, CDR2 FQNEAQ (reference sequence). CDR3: CASSQTGGSYEQYFGPGGGYTF.

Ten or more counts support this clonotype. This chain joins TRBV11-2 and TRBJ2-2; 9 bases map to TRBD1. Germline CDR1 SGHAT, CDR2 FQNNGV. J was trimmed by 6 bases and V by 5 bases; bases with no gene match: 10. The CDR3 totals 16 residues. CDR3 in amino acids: CASSEVPGQGSGELFF. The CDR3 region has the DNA TGTGCCAGCAGCGAAGTCCCGGGACAGGGATCCGGGGAGCTGTTTTTT.

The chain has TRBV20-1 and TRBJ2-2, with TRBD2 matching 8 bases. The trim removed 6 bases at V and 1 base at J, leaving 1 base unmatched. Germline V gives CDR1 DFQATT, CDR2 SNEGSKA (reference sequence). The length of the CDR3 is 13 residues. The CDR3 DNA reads TGCAGTGCAACTAGCGGGAACACCGGGGAGCTGTTTTTT. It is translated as CSATSGNTGELFF.

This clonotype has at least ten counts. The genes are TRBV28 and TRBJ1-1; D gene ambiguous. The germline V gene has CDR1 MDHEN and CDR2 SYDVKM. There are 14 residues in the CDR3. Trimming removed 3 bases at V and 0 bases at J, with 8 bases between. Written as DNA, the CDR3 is TGTGCCAGCAGTTTCAGGCAGTTGAACACTGAAGCTTTCTTT. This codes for CASSFRQLNTEAFF. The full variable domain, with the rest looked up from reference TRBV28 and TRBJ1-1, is DVKVTQSSRYLVKRTGEKVFLECVQDMDHENMFWYRQDPGLGLRLIYFSYDVKMKEKGDIPEGYSVSREKKERFSLILESASTNQTSMYLCASSFRQLNTEAFFGQGTRLTVV.

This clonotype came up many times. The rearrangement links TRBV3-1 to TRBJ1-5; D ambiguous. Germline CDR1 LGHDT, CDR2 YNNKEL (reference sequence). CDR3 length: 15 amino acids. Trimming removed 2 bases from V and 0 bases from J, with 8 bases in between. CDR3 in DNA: TGTGCCAGCAGCCAACGGCCGTTTAGCAATCAGCCCCAGCATTTT. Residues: CASSQRPFSNQPQHF. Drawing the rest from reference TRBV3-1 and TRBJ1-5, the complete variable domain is DTAVSQTPKYLVTQMGNDKSIKCEQNLGHDTMYWYKQDSKKFLKIMFSYNNKELIINETVPNRFSPKSPDKAHLNLHINSLELGDSAVYFCASSQRPFSNQPQHFGDGTRLSIL.

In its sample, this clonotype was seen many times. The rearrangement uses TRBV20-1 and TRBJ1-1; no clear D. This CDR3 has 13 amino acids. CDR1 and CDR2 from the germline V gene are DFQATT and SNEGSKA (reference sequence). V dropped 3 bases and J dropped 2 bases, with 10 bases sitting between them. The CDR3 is CSASLVGNTEAFF. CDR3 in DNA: TGCAGTGCTAGTTTAGTAGGAAACACTGAAGCTTTCTTT.

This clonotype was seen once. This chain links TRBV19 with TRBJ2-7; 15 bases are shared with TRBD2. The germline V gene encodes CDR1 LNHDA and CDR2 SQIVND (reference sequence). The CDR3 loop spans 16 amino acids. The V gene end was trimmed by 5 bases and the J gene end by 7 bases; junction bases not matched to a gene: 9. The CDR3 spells CASSRRTSGRADEQYF. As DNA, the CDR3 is TGTGCCAGTAGTCGCCGGACTAGCGGGAGGGCGGATGAGCAGTACTTC.